A single sample gave rise to the 27 T cell receptor beta chains below, sequenced in a study of STAT5B mutations in CD4+ large granular lymphocyte leukemia. Clones were sequenced by immunoSEQ multiplex PCR, and TCRdb holds only the in-frame ones, with some missing. The table shows approximately 19,000 clones, with around 75% occurring only once. Sequenced material: CD4+ T cells from blood buffy coats. The receptors were sampled from a human donor in good health.

The chain uses TRBV5-1 and TRBJ2-1; 13 bases are a match to TRBD2. Germline-derived CDR1 and CDR2 are SGHRS and YFSETQ. V lost 2 bases to trimming and J lost 9 bases; unmatched junction nucleotides: 8. CDR3 length: 16 amino acids. The CDR3 reads CASSFGTSGNRGEQFF. The CDR3 DNA follows: TGCGCCAGCAGCTTTGGGACTAGCGGGAACAGGGGTGAGCAGTTCTTC.

J is TRBJ1-1 and V is TRBV11-1, with a possible D match to TRBD1 (5 bases). V lost 0 bases, J lost 7 bases, and 21 bases lay in between. Germline CDR1 reads SGHAT; CDR2 reads FQDESV (reference sequence). The CDR3 extends over 17 amino acids. CDR3 in DNA: TGTGCCAGCAGCTTAGCCCATAGGGGCCGGGGTGGAGGTGAAGCTTTCTTT. It is translated as CASSLAHRGRGGGEAFF.

This clone was observed once. V gene TRBV4-1 combines with J gene TRBJ2-7; TRBD2 agrees at 10 bases. The germline gives CDR1 MGHRA, CDR2 YSYEKL. V lost 0 bases and J lost 4; bases outside the gene matches: 6. The CDR3 contains 16 residues. The CDR3 protein is CASSQDASGRLYEQYF. CDR3 in DNA: TGCGCCAGCAGCCAAGATGCTAGCGGGAGATTATACGAGCAGTACTTC.

CDR3 DNA sequence: TGTGCCAGCAGCCCCGGACTAGCGGGGGAAGAGACCCAGTACTTC. It codes for CASSPGLAGEETQYF. The chain joins TRBV5-8 to TRBJ2-5; 13 positions match TRBD2. V trimming: 4 bases; J trimming: 3 bases; junction bases outside the gene matches: 3. This CDR3 spans 15 amino acids. Per the germline V gene, CDR1 is SGHTS and CDR2 is YDEGEE.

The J gene is TRBJ1-2, the V gene TRBV15, with 8 bases identical to TRBD1. This CDR3 spans 15 amino acids. CDR1 is LNHNV and CDR2 is YYDKDF in the germline V gene (reference sequence). Trimming took 1 base from V and 5 from J; bases not matched to a gene: 6. The CDR3 here is CATSRVGTGGYGYTF. CDR3 in DNA: TGTGCCACCAGCAGAGTGGGCACAGGGGGTTATGGCTACACCTTC. The full variable domain, in which reference TRBV15 and TRBJ1-2 provide the parts outside the CDR3, is DAMVIQNPRYQVTQFGKPVTLSCSQTLNHNVMYWYQQKSSQAPKLLFHYYDKDFNNEADTPDNFQSRRPNTSFCFLDIRSPGLGDTAMYLCATSRVGTGGYGYTFGSGTRLTVV.

This clone was seen only a few times. The gene calls are TRBV5-4 and TRBJ1-1, with D possibly being TRBD1 (5 bases). CDR1 is SGHNT and CDR2 is YYREEE in the germline V gene (reference sequence). V lost 4 bases, J lost 6 bases, and 22 bases lay in between. This CDR3 has 16 amino acids. The CDR3 DNA reads as TGTGCCAGCAGCGGGCGGGACGGCTTAAAGGTCGCTGAAGCTTTCTTT. This translates into CASSGRDGLKVAEAFF.

J is TRBJ2-7 and V is TRBV29-1; TRBD1 aligns across 11 bases. Germline CDR1 reads SQVTM; CDR2 reads ANQGSEA. V lost 3 bases, J lost 5 bases, and 6 bases stayed unmatched. The CDR3 is 14 amino acids. As DNA, the CDR3 is TGCAGCGTTGATGGTGGGACAGGGGGGCACGAGCAGTACTTC. Amino acid sequence: CSVDGGTGGHEQYF.

V is TRBV13 and J is TRBJ2-1; 9 nucleotides line up with TRBD1. V lost 5 bases to trimming and J lost 5 bases; unmatched junction nucleotides: 13. The CDR3 contains 17 residues. Germline-derived CDR1 and CDR2 are PRHDT and FYEKMQ (reference sequence). CDR3: CASSAPWGQGGDNEQFF. For the CDR3, the DNA is TGTGCCAGCAGCGCCCCTTGGGGACAGGGAGGTGACAATGAGCAGTTCTTC.

The chain carries TRBV5-5 and TRBJ2-5; weak D call: TRBD1 (6 bases). The CDR3 extends over 16 amino acids. Germline V CDR1 and CDR2: SGHKS, YYEKEE (reference sequence). The germline V and J ends were trimmed by 3 bases and 5 bases, with 20 bases remaining between them. CDR3 bases: TGTGCCAGCAGCTCCCACGAGACAGGTCAGGTTGAGACCCAGTACTTC. Amino acid sequence: CASSSHETGQVETQYF.

This clone appeared a single time. The chain carries TRBV7-9 and TRBJ2-7; 10 positions agree with TRBD2. The junction had 12 bases not matched to a gene; V was cut back by 2 bases and J by 5 bases. Germline CDR1 reads SEHNR; CDR2 reads FQNEAQ (reference sequence). CDR3 length equals 17 residues. The CDR3, as DNA: TGTGCCAGCAGCTTACTGGGGAGCTCTAGCGGGAGTAACGAGCAGTACTTC. Translated: CASSLLGSSSGSNEQYF.

The V call is TRBV5-5, the J call TRBJ2-4; no clear D gene. The CDR3 length is 14 residues. Looked up from germline, CDR1 is SGHKS and CDR2 is YYEKEE (reference sequence). Trimming took 0 bases from V and 1 from J, leaving 5 bases between them. CDR3 DNA: TGTGCCAGCAGCTTGGAGGTTGCCAAAAACATTCAGTACTTC. The encoded protein is CASSLEVAKNIQYF.

The J gene is TRBJ1-5, the V gene TRBV6-1; TRBD1 matches at 11 bases. CDR3 length: 16 residues. The germline V gene has CDR1 MNHNS and CDR2 SASEGT. Unmatched junction bases numbered 5, after V lost 4 bases and J lost 3 bases. CDR3 DNA: TGTGCCAGCAGTGGGACAGGGGGCTCGGTCAATCAGCCCCAGCATTTT. It yields the protein CASSGTGGSVNQPQHF.

This chain links TRBV4-1 with TRBJ1-6, with 10 bases identical to TRBD1. The CDR3 sequence is 15 residues long. Germline V gene lookup returns CDR1 MGHRA and CDR2 YSYEKL. The trim removed 2 bases at V and 9 bases at J, leaving 4 bases unmatched. The CDR3 sequence: CASSQQTGGSSPLHF. CDR3 coding DNA: TGCGCCAGCAGCCAACAGACAGGGGGCAGTTCACCCCTCCACTTT.

This chain links TRBV7-3 with TRBJ2-7, with a weak D call TRBD2 (6 bases). The CDR3 consists of 13 residues. V was shortened by 2 bases and J by 6 bases, with 11 bases between the two germline ends. Germline V gene sequence: CDR1 SGHTA, CDR2 FQGTGA. CDR3 sequence: CASSLDSAGEQYF. The CDR3 nucleotides are TGTGCCAGCAGCTTAGACTCAGCGGGCGAGCAGTACTTC.

J is TRBJ1-1 and V is TRBV7-2; tentative D call: TRBD1 (6 bases). Germline V gene sequence: CDR1 SGHTA, CDR2 FQGNSA. Trimming shortened V by 5 bases and J by 6 bases, and 19 bases separated the two germline ends. The CDR3 sequence is 15 residues long. CDR3 nucleotide sequence: TGTGCCAGCAGCCGGATAGGGGGACCTAGCGCTGAAGCTTTCTTT. This gives the protein CASSRIGGPSAEAFF.

This clone has just a few counts. The CDR3 bases are TGTGCCAGCAGTTATGGGAGTGGCTACACCTTC. Its protein product is CASSYGSGYTF. The chain uses TRBV6-5 and TRBJ1-2; D is uncertain. The germline V and J ends were trimmed by 3 bases and 7 bases, with 6 bases remaining between them. CDR3 size: 11 residues. Germline V gene lookup returns CDR1 MNHEY and CDR2 SVGAGI.

The chain joins TRBV15 to TRBJ2-5; D is perhaps TRBD2 (5 bases). The CDR3 loop spans 14 amino acids. The V end was cut by 3 bases, the J end by 7 bases, with 15 bases between. Germline CDR1 LNHNV, CDR2 YYDKDF (reference sequence). CDR3 nucleotides: TGTGCCACCAGCAGGGCCGGGATACCCGGGACCCAGTACTTC. Protein sequence: CATSRAGIPGTQYF.

The chain uses TRBV14 and TRBJ2-7, with a tentative D call TRBD1 (6 bases). V lost 0 bases, J lost 2 bases, and 8 bases lay in between. This CDR3 has 14 residues. The V gene's germline CDR1 is SGHDN and CDR2 FVKESK. The CDR3 protein is CASSQDQGPYEQYF. The CDR3 nucleotides are TGTGCCAGCAGCCAAGATCAGGGGCCCTACGAGCAGTACTTC.

V usage is TRBV29-1 and J usage is TRBJ1-2; possible D gene TRBD1, 5 bases. V lost 3 bases and J lost 4, with 9 bases in between. The germline CDR1 and CDR2 sequences are SQVTM and ANQGSEA. This CDR3 has 12 residues. The CDR3 coding sequence is TGCAGCGTTGAGGGGACTTTCTATGGCTACACCTTC. This codes for CSVEGTFYGYTF.

CDR3 sequence (DNA): TGTGCCAGCAGCTTAGCACTAGCGTCCCGCGAGCAGTACTTC. It yields the protein CASSLALASREQYF. This chain uses TRBV11-3 with TRBJ2-7; 7 bases align to TRBD2. The J segment lost 6 bases and the V segment lost 1 base, leaving 6 bases of the junction unmatched. The CDR3 contains 14 residues. Per germline, CDR1 SGHNT and CDR2 YENEEA.

A few counts support this clone. The chain combines TRBV14 with TRBJ2-1; no clear D. The V gene lost 4 bases and the J gene lost 0 bases, with 10 bases spanning the gap. Per germline, CDR1 SGHDN and CDR2 FVKESK. The length of the CDR3 is 15 residues. The CDR3 DNA is TGTGCCAGCAGCCGTAGTACGGGCTCCTACAATGAGCAGTTCTTC. This translates into CASSRSTGSYNEQFF. Full variable domain (outside the CDR3, taken from reference TRBV14 and TRBJ2-1): EAGVTQFPSHSVIEKGQTVTLRCDPISGHDNLYWYRRVMGKEIKFLLHFVKESKQDESGMPNNRFLAERTGGTYSTLKVQPAELEDSGVYFCASSRSTGSYNEQFFGPGTRLTVL.

This chain's CDR3 is CASSLGGTGELFF. The CDR3, as DNA: TGTGCCAGCAGCTTAGGAGGGACCGGGGAGCTGTTTTTT. V usage is TRBV11-2 and J usage is TRBJ2-2; TRBD2 might be the D (5 bases). Germline CDR1 SGHAT, CDR2 FQNNGV. The CDR3 has 13 amino acids. The germline V and J ends were trimmed by 1 base and 5 bases, with 5 bases remaining between them.

This sequence joins TRBV5-4 and TRBJ1-4; TRBD1 matches 8 bases. Germline values: CDR1 SGHNT, CDR2 YYREEE (reference sequence). This CDR3 region has 13 residues. Losses at the gene ends were 2 bases for V and 13 bases for J; bases not matched to a gene: 7. This chain's CDR3 is CASSFGTGSGLFF. As DNA, the CDR3 is TGTGCCAGCAGCTTCGGGACAGGATCGGGACTGTTTTTT.

The chain carries TRBV5-4 and TRBJ1-4; the D gene is possibly TRBD1 (5 bases). Trimming removed 0 bases from V and 8 bases from J, with 17 bases in between. This CDR3 contains 16 residues. The V gene's germline CDR1 is SGHNT and CDR2 YYREEE (reference sequence). The CDR3 DNA follows: TGTGCCAGCAGCTTGGCCGTGGCAGGGTGGGAGGAAAAACTGTTTTTT. Its protein product is CASSLAVAGWEEKLFF.

V is TRBV7-2 and J is TRBJ1-5; 10 nucleotides align to TRBD1. The CDR3 spans 15 residues. The ends lost 6 bases at V and 6 bases at J; junction bases unmatched: 8. CDR1 and CDR2 (germline): SGHTA, FQGNSA. The CDR3, as DNA: TGTGCCAGCAGGCAGGGACAGGGGATAAGTCAGCCCCAGCATTTT. Amino acid sequence: CASRQGQGISQPQHF.

This chain connects TRBV7-2 to TRBJ1-2; tentatively, D is TRBD1 (5 bases). V lost 5 bases and J 8 bases, leaving 18 bases between the germline ends. The germline gives CDR1 SGHTA, CDR2 FQGNSA. The CDR3 is made up of 14 amino acids. The CDR3 spells CASSVRSGSAGYTF. The DNA for the CDR3 is TGTGCCAGCAGCGTTCGGTCAGGGTCGGCGGGCTACACCTTC.

The chain recombines TRBV5-1 with TRBJ2-1; weak D call: TRBD2 (5 bases). CDR1 is SGHRS and CDR2 is YFSETQ in the germline V gene. V lost 0 bases to trimming and J lost 4 bases, with 11 bases between them. The CDR3 has 15 residues. The CDR3 region has the DNA TGCGCCAGCAGCTTGGCCGGCGGAGGATACAATGAGCAGTTCTTC. It yields the protein CASSLAGGGYNEQFF.